This record looks at one T cell receptor (beta chain) sequence and its context. Expressed TCRB transcripts were sequenced because the isolated RNA had all been reverse transcribed beforehand. Clones were read by immunoSEQ multiplex PCR, and TCRdb kept only the in-frame ones, dropping some. The repertoire has some 250,000 clones, 27% of them found once; the top ten carry roughly 4%. This specimen belongs to a study of beta chain features in type 1 diabetes. Germline V gene lookup returns CDR1 MGHDK and CDR2 SYGVNS. This CDR3 comprises 12 residues. Trimming cost V 6 bases and J 4 bases, with 9 bases left between them.

The gene calls are TRBV25-1 and TRBJ2-5; D is tentatively TRBD1 or TRBD2 (5 bases each). Sequencing was done on a sample of central memory CD4+ T cells from blood. The TCR sequence derives from a man under 40 in good health. Here the CDR3 reads CASRGDGETQYF. CDR3 nucleotide sequence: TGTGCCAGCAGGGGGGATGGAGAGACCCAGTACTTC.